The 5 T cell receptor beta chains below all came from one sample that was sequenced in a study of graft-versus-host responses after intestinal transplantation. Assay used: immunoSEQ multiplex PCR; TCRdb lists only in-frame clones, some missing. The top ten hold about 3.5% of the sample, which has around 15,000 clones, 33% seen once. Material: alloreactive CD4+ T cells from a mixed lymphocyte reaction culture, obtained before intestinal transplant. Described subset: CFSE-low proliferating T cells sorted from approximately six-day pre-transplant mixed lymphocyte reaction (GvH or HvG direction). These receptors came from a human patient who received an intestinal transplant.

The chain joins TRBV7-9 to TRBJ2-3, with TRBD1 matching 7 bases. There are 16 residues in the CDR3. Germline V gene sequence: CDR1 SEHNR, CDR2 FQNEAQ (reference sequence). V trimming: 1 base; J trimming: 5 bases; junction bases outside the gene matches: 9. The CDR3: CASSLGDSTSRDTQYF. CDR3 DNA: TGTGCCAGCAGCTTAGGGGACAGCACCTCCAGAGATACGCAGTATTTT. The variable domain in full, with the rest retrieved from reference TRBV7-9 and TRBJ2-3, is DTGVSQNPRHKITKRGQNVTFRCDPISEHNRLYWYRQTLGQGPEFLTYFQNEAQLEKSRLLSDRFSAERPKGSFSTLEIQRTEQGDSAMYLCASSLGDSTSRDTQYFGPGTRLTVL.

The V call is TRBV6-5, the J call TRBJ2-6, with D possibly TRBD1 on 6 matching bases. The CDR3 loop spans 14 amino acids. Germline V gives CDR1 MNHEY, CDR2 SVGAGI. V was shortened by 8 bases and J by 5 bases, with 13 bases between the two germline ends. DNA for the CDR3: TGTGCCAGCGGGCGGACAGACTGGGCCAACGTCCTGACTTTC. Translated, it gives CASGRTDWANVLTF.

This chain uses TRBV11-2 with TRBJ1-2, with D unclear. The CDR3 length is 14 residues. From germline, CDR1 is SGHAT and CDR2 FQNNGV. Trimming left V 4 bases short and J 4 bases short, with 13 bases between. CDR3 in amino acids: CASSSGGILYGYTF. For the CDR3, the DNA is TGTGCCAGCAGCTCCGGCGGTATCCTCTATGGCTACACCTTC. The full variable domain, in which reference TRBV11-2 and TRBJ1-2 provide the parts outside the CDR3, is EAGVAQSPRYKIIEKRQSVAFWCNPISGHATLYWYQQILGQGPKLLIQFQNNGVVDDSQLPKDRFSAERLKGVDSTLKIQPAKLEDSAVYLCASSSGGILYGYTFGSGTRLTVV.

The CDR3 DNA reads TGCAGCGTTGAAGATCTCCAGGCATGGGTCACAGATACGCAGTATTTT. Translating it yields CSVEDLQAWVTDTQYF. The gene calls are TRBV29-1 and TRBJ2-3; D not certain. The V end was cut by 0 bases, the J end by 2 bases, with 15 bases between. CDR3 length: 16 amino acids. Germline V lookup: CDR1 SQVTM, CDR2 ANQGSEA.

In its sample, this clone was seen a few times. Here the CDR3 reads CASSKRQGGETQYF. In nucleotides, the CDR3 is TGTGCCAGCAGTAAACGACAGGGAGGGGAGACCCAGTACTTC. J is TRBJ2-5 and V is TRBV2; D assignment may be TRBD1 or TRBD2 (7 bases each). CDR1 SNHLY and CDR2 FYNNEI come from the germline V gene. V lost 5 bases to trimming and J lost 5 bases, with 15 bases between them. The CDR3 is 14 amino acids. The variable domain in full, with the rest retrieved from reference TRBV2 and TRBJ2-5, is EPEVTQTPSHQVTQMGQEVILRCVPISNHLYFYWYRQILGQKVEFLVSFYNNEISEKSEIFDDQFSVERPDGSNFTLKIRSTKLEDSAMYFCASSKRQGGETQYFGPGTRLLVL.